This is a list of T cell receptor beta chains from one sample in a study of blood T cells in healthy people across ages. TCRdb recomputed calls from the 5' RACE reads with MiXCR, one row per CDR3 protein. Of hundreds of thousands of distinct CDR3 sequences listed, 40% to 65% are singletons. Source material: blood. Receptors were obtained from a woman aged 80 or older in good health. Each CDR3 is given with its conserved first and last residue. D genes are given only for firm matches. The size of a clone is reported for some rows only, either as once, few or many, or as a class for expanded clones.

CASSLDGTFGEKLFF,TGTGCCAGCAGCTTAGATGGGACTTTTGGGGAAAAACTGTTTTTT,.,TRBJ1-4,.,TRBV7-9
CASRERGENTDAQYF,TGTGCCAGCAGGGAGCGGGGGGAGAACACAGATGCGCAGTATTTT,TRBD2,TRBJ2-3,once,TRBV28
CSVEGAGAYEQYF,TGCAGCGTTGAGGGTGCCGGAGCCTACGAGCAGTACTTC,.,TRBJ2-7,few,TRBV29-1
CASSAPPYEQYF,TGTGCCAGCAGTGCCCCTCCGTACGAGCAGTACTTC,.,TRBJ2-7,.,TRBV28
CSVVGGGADTQYF,TGCAGCGTTGTTGGCGGGGGGGCAGATACGCAGTATTTT,TRBD2,TRBJ2-3,many,TRBV29-1
CASSLAVGGSSYEQYF,TGTGCCAGCAGCTTAGCGGTAGGCGGATCCTCCTACGAGCAGTACTTC,.,TRBJ2-7,.,TRBV7-2
CAISEPVGPLREESTGTQYF,TGTGCCATCAGTGAGCCCGTGGGCCCTTTGCGGGAGGAAAGCACAGGTACGCAGTATTTT,TRBD2,TRBJ2-3,.,TRBV10-3
CASSLWTARDEQYF,TGTGCCAGCAGCCTTTGGACGGCTAGAGACGAGCAGTACTTC,.,TRBJ2-7,.,TRBV3-1
CASSPLRGEYGNTIYF,TGTGCCAGCAGCCCCCTGAGAGGGGAATATGGAAACACCATATATTTT,.,TRBJ1-3,few,TRBV7-9
CASSQEGGMSGELFF,TGTGCCAGCAGCCAGGAGGGGGGTATGAGCGGGGAGCTGTTTTTT,.,TRBJ2-2,.,TRBV4-2
CSSRSRGRSYNEQFF,TGCAGCTCTCGCTCCCGGGGGCGTTCCTACAATGAGCAGTTCTTC,.,TRBJ2-1,.,TRBV29-1
CASSLTGGYNEQFF,TGTGCCAGCAGCCTGACAGGGGGCTACAATGAGCAGTTCTTC,TRBD1,TRBJ2-1,many,TRBV27
CASSKGRPEIAGASYNEQFF,TGTGCCAGCAGCAAAGGACGGCCGGAAATAGCGGGAGCCTCCTACAATGAGCAGTTCTTC,.,TRBJ2-1,many,TRBV21-1
CSAAHESTDTQYF,TGCAGTGCCGCGCACGAAAGCACAGATACGCAGTATTTT,.,TRBJ2-3,.,TRBV20-1
CASSLDRQTTEAFF,TGTGCCAGCAGCTTAGACAGACAGACCACTGAAGCTTTCTTT,.,TRBJ1-1,.,TRBV7-2
CASSQATWGRNEQFF,TGCGCCAGCAGCCAAGCTACGTGGGGGCGGAATGAGCAGTTCTTC,.,TRBJ2-1,.,TRBV4-3
CSVDRVGRETQYF,TGCAGCGTTGATAGGGTTGGGAGGGAGACCCAGTACTTC,.,TRBJ2-5,many,TRBV29-1
CASTTGPQETQYF,TGCGCCAGCACAACGGGACCTCAAGAGACCCAGTACTTC,.,TRBJ2-5,many,TRBV5-1
CASSQDLSGAGELFF,TGTGCCAGCAGCCAAGATCTGTCAGGGGCCGGGGAGCTGTTTTTT,.,TRBJ2-2,.,TRBV3-1
CASSYDAGVRYEQFF,TGTGCCAGCAGTTACGACGCGGGAGTAAGGTATGAGCAGTTCTTC,TRBD2,TRBJ2-1,.,TRBV6-5
CASSLIRPGLAVYNEQFF,TGTGCCAGCAGCCTGATACGGCCTGGACTAGCGGTCTACAATGAGCAGTTCTTC,TRBD2,TRBJ2-1,many,TRBV7-9
CASSLAIRVDTQYF,TGCGCCAGCAGCTTGGCAATAAGGGTAGATACGCAGTATTTT,.,TRBJ2-3,few,TRBV5-1
CASSGAGLANEQFF,TGTGCCAGCAGCGGGGCGGGACTAGCCAATGAGCAGTTCTTC,TRBD2,TRBJ2-1,many,TRBV5-6
CASNQGGGAGTQYF,TGTGCCAGCAACCAGGGCGGGGGGGCAGGTACGCAGTATTTT,TRBD2,TRBJ2-3,.,TRBV12-3/TRBV12-4
CASSGQGDYGYTF,TGCGCCAGCAGTGGACAGGGAGACTATGGCTACACCTTC,TRBD1,TRBJ1-2,many,TRBV5-1
CAWKKGADYGYTF,TGTGCCTGGAAAAAGGGGGCTGACTATGGCTACACCTTC,TRBD1,TRBJ1-2,.,TRBV30
CASSPRGGTNYEQYF,TGTGCCAGCAGCCCCCGGGGCGGGACCAACTACGAGCAGTACTTC,.,TRBJ2-7,few,TRBV7-9
CASSQVAGAENTQYF,TGCGCCAGCAGCCAAGTTGCGGGGGCTGAAAATACGCAGTATTTT,.,TRBJ2-3,few,TRBV4-1
CASSLSGNNYGYTF,TGTGCCAGCAGTTTATCTGGCAACAACTATGGCTACACCTTC,.,TRBJ1-2,many,TRBV27
CASSQMNSGLNEQFF,TGTGCCAGCAGCCAAATGAACTCCGGGCTCAATGAGCAGTTCTTC,.,TRBJ2-1,many,TRBV3-1
CASSRETGTGYNEQYF,TGTGCCAGCAGTCGCGAAACCGGGACAGGGTACAATGAGCAGTACTTC,TRBD1,TRBJ2-7,.,TRBV27
CATSRYRGGWNQPQHF,TGTGCCACCAGCAGATACAGGGGAGGGTGGAATCAGCCCCAGCATTTT,TRBD1,TRBJ1-5,.,TRBV15
CASSLARLTEQFF,TGTGCCAGCAGCTTAGCTAGGCTAACTGAGCAGTTCTTC,.,TRBJ2-1,.,TRBV7-8
CASSPLAAKETQYF,TGTGCCAGCAGCCCACTAGCGGCCAAAGAGACCCAGTACTTC,TRBD2,TRBJ2-5,few,TRBV7-8
CASSSGTLDERQFF,TGTGCCAGTAGTAGCGGGACCCTCGACGAGAGGCAGTTCTTC,.,TRBJ2-1,.,TRBV19
CAISEWIGTRGNQPQHF,TGTGCCATCAGTGAATGGATTGGGACGCGGGGCAATCAGCCCCAGCATTTT,.,TRBJ1-5,.,TRBV10-3
CASYLAGGGASYNEQFF,TGTGCCAGCTATCTGGCGGGAGGGGGGGCCTCCTACAATGAGCAGTTCTTC,TRBD2,TRBJ2-1,few,TRBV27
CASSRDITYNEQFF,TGCGCCAGCAGCCGGGACATAACTTACAATGAGCAGTTCTTC,.,TRBJ2-1,many,TRBV5-1
CATSDPSTGISNQPQHF,TGTGCCACCAGTGATCCCTCAACAGGGATCAGCAATCAGCCCCAGCATTTT,.,TRBJ1-5,.,TRBV24-1
CASSLEVGSTEAFF,TGTGCCAGCAGTTTAGAGGTGGGGAGCACTGAAGCTTTCTTT,.,TRBJ1-1,.,TRBV12-3/TRBV12-4
CSARDHKGGLADTQYF,TGCAGTGCTAGAGATCACAAGGGAGGGCTGGCAGATACGCAGTATTTT,TRBD2,TRBJ2-3,many,TRBV20-1
CASRRTENNEKLFF,TGTGCCAGCAGGCGGACAGAAAATAATGAAAAACTGTTTTTT,.,TRBJ1-4,.,TRBV2
CSVGYIAGGPGTGELFF,TGCAGCGTCGGCTACATAGCGGGAGGGCCTGGCACCGGGGAGCTGTTTTTT,TRBD2,TRBJ2-2,.,TRBV29-1
CSASPASGAETQYF,TGCAGTGCTAGTCCAGCTAGCGGGGCTGAGACCCAGTACTTC,TRBD2,TRBJ2-5,many,TRBV20-1
CSVEDTSSETQYF,TGCAGCGTTGAAGATACCTCTAGCGAAACGCAGTATTTT,.,TRBJ2-3,.,TRBV29-1
CASSTSGAKQETQYF,TGCGCCAGCAGCACTTCAGGGGCGAAACAAGAGACCCAGTACTTC,.,TRBJ2-5,.,TRBV5-1
CASGTSSADTQYF,TGTGCCAGCGGGACTAGCTCCGCAGATACGCAGTATTTT,TRBD2,TRBJ2-3,.,TRBV3-1
CASSEPNRGLYEQYF,TGTGCCAGCAGTGAACCGAACAGGGGGCTCTACGAGCAGTACTTC,TRBD1,TRBJ2-7,.,TRBV12-3/TRBV12-4
CASSQSGTRAYNEQFF,TGTGCCAGCAGCCAATCCGGGACTAGGGCTTACAATGAGCAGTTCTTC,TRBD2,TRBJ2-1,.,TRBV14
CASSQVTSGRHNNEQFF,TGTGCCAGCAGCCAAGTGACCAGCGGGAGACACAACAATGAGCAGTTCTTC,TRBD2,TRBJ2-1,.,TRBV3-1
CASSALAGVDEQYF,TGCGCCAGCAGCGCACTAGCGGGAGTCGACGAGCAGTACTTC,TRBD2,TRBJ2-7,many,TRBV5-1
CSARGGGGVNGYNEQYF,TGCAGTGCTAGAGGGGGAGGGGGAGTAAATGGGTACAATGAGCAGTACTTC,.,TRBJ2-7,.,TRBV20-1
CASSLEDPTYNEQFF,TGCGCCAGCAGCTTGGAGGACCCAACCTACAATGAGCAGTTCTTC,.,TRBJ2-1,many,TRBV5-1
CASSLEVRTLETQYF,TGCGCCAGCAGCTTGGAGGTCAGGACCTTAGAGACCCAGTACTTC,.,TRBJ2-5,many,TRBV5-1
CASSLGQGANEQYF,TGCGCCAGCAGCTTAGGACAGGGGGCCAACGAGCAGTACTTC,TRBD1,TRBJ2-7,many,TRBV5-1
CASSPEWLEHEQFF,TGTGCCAGCAGCCCGGAGTGGTTGGAGCATGAGCAGTTCTTC,.,TRBJ2-1,.,TRBV7-9
CASSPLTSTDTQYF,TGCGCCAGCAGCCCCCTAACTAGCACAGATACGCAGTATTTT,.,TRBJ2-3,many,TRBV5-1
CASNLVENQPQHF,TGTGCCAGCAACCTAGTCGAGAATCAGCCCCAGCATTTT,.,TRBJ1-5,few,TRBV28